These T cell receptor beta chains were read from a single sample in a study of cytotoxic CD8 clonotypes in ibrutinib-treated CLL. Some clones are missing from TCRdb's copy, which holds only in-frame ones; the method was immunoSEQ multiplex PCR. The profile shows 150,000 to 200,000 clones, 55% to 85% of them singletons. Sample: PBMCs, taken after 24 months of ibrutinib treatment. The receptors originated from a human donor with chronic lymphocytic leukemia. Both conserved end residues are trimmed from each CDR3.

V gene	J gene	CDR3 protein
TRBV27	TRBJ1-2	ASRPQVRGHYGYT
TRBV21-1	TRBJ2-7	ASSMPEQY
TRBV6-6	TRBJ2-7	ASSYASSGPSEQY
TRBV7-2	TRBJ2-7	ASSLEGPRDPY
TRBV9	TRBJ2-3	ASSYGTSITDTQY
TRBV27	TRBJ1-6	ASSFRQRNSPLH
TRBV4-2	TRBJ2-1	ASSTRTSGSFNEQF
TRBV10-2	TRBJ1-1	ASSDRQGMAF
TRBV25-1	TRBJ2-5	ASSELSSRY
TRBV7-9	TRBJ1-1	ASSLFPGMNTEAF
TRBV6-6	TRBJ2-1	ATRASGTGEQF
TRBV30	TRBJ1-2	AWSVGRGIYGYT
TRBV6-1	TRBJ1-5	ASSEARVGAAGNQPQH
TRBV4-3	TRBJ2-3	ASSPSPQPDTQY
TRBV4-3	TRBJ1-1	ASSQDRRTGFTEAF
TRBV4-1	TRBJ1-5	ASSQESWAPQH
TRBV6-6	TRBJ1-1	ASRTTGTENTEAF
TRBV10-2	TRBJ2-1	ASIIGESSYNEQF
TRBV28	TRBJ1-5	ASSLAQPQH
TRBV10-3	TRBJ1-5	AISESRRDQPQH
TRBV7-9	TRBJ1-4	ASSLTRGGTGNEKLF
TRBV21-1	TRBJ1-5	ASSTGTGGRQPQH
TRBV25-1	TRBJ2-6	ASRRGLSSSGANVLT
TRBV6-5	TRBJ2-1	ASRFSLDFYNEQF
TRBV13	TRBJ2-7	ASSLTGQAYEQY
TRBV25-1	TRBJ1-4	ASSVQGDNEKLF
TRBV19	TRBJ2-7	ASSTNSGSYEQY
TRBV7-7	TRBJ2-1	ASSRTPGRPSSYNEQF
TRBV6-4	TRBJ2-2	ASSPGTNLNTGELF
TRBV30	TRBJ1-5	AGRTGSNQPQH
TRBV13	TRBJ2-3	ASSSVPGLAGVRTDTQY
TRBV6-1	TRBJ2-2	ASSDRTGMNTGELF
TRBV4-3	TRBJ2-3	ASSQVGTDTQY
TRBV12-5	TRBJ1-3	ASGLHEGGTIY
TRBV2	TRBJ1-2	ASSPDRVGYT
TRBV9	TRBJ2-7	ASSPRGRRDYEQY
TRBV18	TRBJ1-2	ASSPAGNYGYT
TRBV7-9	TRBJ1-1	ASSLPGNTEAF
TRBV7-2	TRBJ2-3	ASSLGGRAIDTQY